These 23 T cell receptor beta chains share one sample of origin, sequenced in a study of OX40 agonist ivuxolimab in advanced cancers. Profiled with immunoSEQ multiplex PCR; TCRdb holds only in-frame clones, not every one. The data contain 55,000 to 85,000 clones, about 83% of them singletons. Source: CD4+ or CD8+ T cells sorted from blood, taken in a trial of the OX40 agonist ivuxolimab. Receptors were obtained from an adult with an advanced solid tumor such as melanoma, head and neck, liver or kidney cancer.

This clone was picked up one time. The gene calls are TRBV14 and TRBJ1-2; no clear D gene. V lost 0 bases, J lost 2 bases, and 4 bases lay in between. The CDR3 is made up of 13 amino acids. Germline V gives CDR1 SGHDN, CDR2 FVKESK. The CDR3 coding sequence is TGTGCCAGCAGCCAAGAAAACAACTATGGCTACACCTTC. It codes for CASSQENNYGYTF.

This clone was recorded a few times. The chain employs TRBV7-6 and TRBJ1-6; 9 bases are a match to TRBD1. CDR3 size: 14 residues. Germline V gene lookup returns CDR1 SGHVS and CDR2 FNYEAQ. With V trimmed by 6 bases and J by 8 bases, 5 bases remained unmatched. CDR3 residues: CASSPGTGHSPLHF. The CDR3 nucleotides are TGTGCCAGCAGTCCCGGGACAGGGCATTCACCCCTCCACTTT.

V usage is TRBV5-1 and J usage is TRBJ2-3; TRBD1 is a possible D gene (7 bases). Trimming left V 5 bases short and J 1 base short, with 14 bases between. Germline V lookup: CDR1 SGHRS, CDR2 YFSETQ. The CDR3 loop spans 15 amino acids. This chain's CDR3 is CASRVQGEGTDTQYF. The CDR3 nucleotides read TGCGCCAGCAGGGTGCAGGGGGAGGGCACAGATACGCAGTATTTT.

The genes are TRBV27 and TRBJ2-1; TRBD1 might be the D (5 bases). Germline V gene data show CDR1 as MNHEY and CDR2 as SMNVEV (reference sequence). With 6 bases removed from V and 0 bases from J, the gap between germline ends came to 15 bases. The CDR3 runs 16 residues. CDR3 nucleotides: TGTGCCAGCAGCCTGACAGCGTCGAGCTCCTACAATGAGCAGTTCTTC. Amino acids: CASSLTASSSYNEQFF.

This clone has only a few counts. V usage is TRBV4-1 and J usage is TRBJ2-7, with D possibly matching TRBD2 (6 bases). CDR1 and CDR2 from the germline V gene are MGHRA and YSYEKL. V gave up 4 bases and J gave up 6 bases, with 13 bases separating them. This CDR3 is built from 13 residues. The CDR3 sequence is CASSRDWNIEQYF. CDR3 sequence (DNA): TGCGCCAGCAGCCGGGACTGGAATATCGAGCAGTACTTC.

This chain uses TRBV11-3 with TRBJ2-2, with 14 bases matching TRBD2. CDR1 SGHNT and CDR2 YENEEA come from the germline V gene. V dropped 5 bases and J dropped 6; count of bases not matched to a gene: 11. The CDR3 loop spans 18 amino acids. DNA of the CDR3: TGTGCCAGCAGCCAAGGAGGACTAGCGGGGGGAGTGGCCGGGGAGCTGTTTTTT. This sequence encodes CASSQGGLAGGVAGELFF. Together with reference TRBV11-3 and TRBJ2-2, the CDR3 gives the full variable domain: EAGVVQSPRYKIIEKKQPVAFWCNPISGHNTLYWYLQNLGQGPELLIRYENEEAVDDSQLPKDRFSAERLKGVDSTLKIQPAELGDSAVYLCASSQGGLAGGVAGELFFGEGSRLTVL.

The chain is built from TRBV25-1 and TRBJ2-2; no firm D call. This CDR3 has 13 residues. Germline V gene lookup returns CDR1 MGHDK and CDR2 SYGVNS. The V and J ends lost 4 bases and 5 bases respectively, with 8 bases between them. The CDR3 here is CASSGRSTGELFF. CDR3 DNA sequence: TGTGCCAGCAGTGGCCGTTCTACCGGGGAGCTGTTTTTT.

The chain has TRBV6-6 and TRBJ1-1; 10 bases match TRBD1. Germline V gene lookup returns CDR1 MNHNY and CDR2 SVGAGI (reference sequence). The CDR3 runs 14 residues. The V segment lost 5 bases and the J segment 6 bases; nucleotides outside the gene matches: 6. This CDR3 is CASSKTGGEAEAFF. For the CDR3, the DNA is TGTGCCAGCAGTAAGACAGGGGGCGAAGCTGAAGCTTTCTTT.

The chain links TRBV10-3 to TRBJ1-3; D possibly corresponds to TRBD1 (5 bases). The CDR3 is 16 residues long. Germline CDR1 is ENHRY and CDR2 is SYGVKD. Trimming cost V 4 bases and J 4 bases, with 17 bases left between them. The CDR3 reads CAISVEGPKSGNTIYF. As DNA, the CDR3 is TGTGCCATCAGTGTAGAGGGGCCTAAATCGGGAAACACCATATATTTT.

The gene calls are TRBV19 and TRBJ2-7; 8 nucleotides line up with TRBD2. Germline V CDR1 and CDR2: LNHDA, SQIVND (reference sequence). V gave up 5 bases and J gave up 1 base; unmatched junction bases: 4. The CDR3 covers 14 residues. The CDR3 DNA reads TGTGCCAGTAGTTCCTTAGCGGGATCCTACGAGCAGTACTTC. Its protein is CASSSLAGSYEQYF.

This chain uses TRBV11-2 with TRBJ1-1; D perhaps matches TRBD1 (5 bases). The CDR3 covers 15 residues. The germline V gene encodes CDR1 SGHAT and CDR2 FQNNGV. V was trimmed by 5 bases and J by 3 bases, leaving 16 bases between them. For the CDR3, the DNA is TGTGCCAGCAGCCCACCTGGGGGAGGGTACACTGAAGCTTTCTTT. Translated: CASSPPGGGYTEAFF.

The V gene is TRBV11-3, the J gene TRBJ2-1, with D possibly being TRBD1 (6 bases). This CDR3 contains 13 residues. CDR1 SGHNT and CDR2 YENEEA come from the germline V gene. Trimming took 10 bases from V and 7 from J, leaving 17 bases between them. The CDR3 loop reads CATRGQGQNEQFF. The CDR3 DNA follows: TGTGCCACACGCGGGCAGGGGCAGAATGAGCAGTTCTTC.

This clone was seen only a few times. The rearrangement links TRBV16 to TRBJ1-5; 7 positions agree with TRBD1. The CDR3 totals 17 residues. V shed 4 bases and J 4 bases; nucleotides not matched to a gene: 13. CDR1 is KGHSY and CDR2 is FQNENV in the germline V gene. The CDR3 sequence is CASSRTPQGVGNQPQHF. CDR3 nucleotide sequence: TGTGCCAGCAGCCGGACCCCGCAGGGGGTTGGAAATCAGCCCCAGCATTTT.

The CDR3 region has the DNA TGTGCCAGCAGCCAAGTGACAGGGGCGTACGAGCAGTACTTC. Translated: CASSQVTGAYEQYF. This rearrangement joins TRBV14 to TRBJ2-7, with TRBD1 matching over 8 bases. Trimming cost V 1 base and J 4 bases; bases outside gene matches: 3. This CDR3 is 14 amino acids long. The germline V gene has CDR1 SGHDN and CDR2 FVKESK.

The V call is TRBV19, the J call TRBJ1-2, with 7 positions matching TRBD1. The V segment lost 3 bases and the J segment 5 bases; nucleotides outside the gene matches: 6. This CDR3 is built from 14 residues. Germline-derived CDR1 and CDR2 are LNHDA and SQIVND (reference sequence). CDR3 residues: CASSILDREYGYTF. Here the CDR3 DNA reads TGTGCCAGTAGTATCCTTGACAGGGAGTATGGCTACACCTTC.

The chain links TRBV19 to TRBJ1-1; D is possibly TRBD1 (5 bases). V dropped 5 bases and J dropped 0 bases, with 19 bases sitting between them. The CDR3 contains 17 residues. Germline V gene sequence: CDR1 LNHDA, CDR2 SQIVND (reference sequence). The CDR3 bases are TGTGCCAGTAGTCGGGACGGTCGAAGCAATATGAACACTGAAGCTTTCTTT. It yields the protein CASSRDGRSNMNTEAFF.

The rearrangement links TRBV19 to TRBJ1-4; no clear D. Germline CDR1 LNHDA, CDR2 SQIVND (reference sequence). Trimming pared 3 bases from V and 8 bases from J, leaving 7 bases between. The CDR3 totals 12 residues. In DNA form, the CDR3 reads TGTGCCAGTAGTATGGCAGGAGAAAAACTGTTTTTT. This translates into CASSMAGEKLFF.

The chain employs TRBV7-2 and TRBJ1-5; 10 positions agree with TRBD1. V gave up 8 bases and J gave up 5 bases; unmatched junction bases: 3. Per the germline V gene, CDR1 is SGHTA and CDR2 is FQGNSA. The CDR3 has 13 amino acids. CDR3 DNA sequence: TGTGCCAGCTCCGGGACAGGGGATCAGCCCCAGCATTTT. Residues: CASSGTGDQPQHF.

The chain recombines TRBV6-6 with TRBJ1-1; D is possibly TRBD1 (6 bases). The length of the CDR3 is 13 residues. Per the germline V gene, CDR1 is MNHNY and CDR2 is SVGAGI (reference sequence). Trimming took off 7 bases at V and 1 base at J, with 10 bases between the two ends. The CDR3 loop reads CASKDRSNTEAFF. DNA of the CDR3: TGTGCCAGCAAAGACAGGTCGAACACTGAAGCTTTCTTT.

The chain carries TRBV5-1 and TRBJ1-2, with TRBD1 identical over 7 bases. The germline V gene has CDR1 SGHRS and CDR2 YFSETQ. The CDR3 runs 14 residues. The V and J ends lost 0 bases and 3 bases, in that order; junction bases with no gene match: 2. CDR3 protein: CASSLAGTDYGYTF. CDR3 DNA: TGCGCCAGCAGCTTGGCCGGGACAGACTATGGCTACACCTTC. The whole variable domain, remainder taken from reference TRBV5-1 and TRBJ1-2, is KAGVTQTPRYLIKTRGQQVTLSCSPISGHRSVSWYQQTPGQGLQFLFEYFSETQRNKGNFPGRFSGRQFSNSRSEMNVSTLELGDSALYLCASSLAGTDYGYTFGSGTRLTVV.

The J gene is TRBJ2-1, the V gene TRBV6-5, with unresolved D. The CDR3 totals 15 residues. Trimming shortened V by 7 bases and J by 4 bases, and 17 bases separated the two germline ends. Germline CDR1 and CDR2: MNHEY and SVGAGI. CDR3 DNA: TGTGCCAGCACGCGCCGGCTTGACGAGTACAATGAGCAGTTCTTC. It yields the protein CASTRRLDEYNEQFF.

The chain carries TRBV7-9 and TRBJ1-2; 7 nucleotides agree with TRBD1. The ends lost 6 bases at V and 8 bases at J; junction bases unmatched: 12. Germline V lookup: CDR1 SEHNR, CDR2 FQNEAQ (reference sequence). The CDR3 covers 14 residues. CDR3 nucleotide sequence: TGTGCCAGCAGGCGAGGGACAGATATATGGGGCTACACCTTC. It codes for CASRRGTDIWGYTF.

Only one count was recorded for this clone. V and J are TRBV2 and TRBJ2-2, with 7 bases identical to TRBD1. The germline V gene encodes CDR1 SNHLY and CDR2 FYNNEI. Germline trimming cut 5 bases from V and 5 bases from J; bases unmatched to any gene: 8. The CDR3 sequence is 15 residues long. In DNA form, the CDR3 reads TGTGCCAGCAGTTTACAGGGGTTAGGGACCGGGGAGCTGTTTTTT. Translated: CASSLQGLGTGELFF.